The 24 T cell receptor beta chains in this list originate from one sample, sequenced in a study of blood T cell repertoires in COVID-19. Using immunoSEQ multiplex PCR, the repertoire was profiled, and TCRdb retains in-frame clones only, with some absent. The sample yields 330,000 or so clones, approximately 92% seen once. The sample comprised PBMCs or T cells enriched from blood (not recorded which). These receptor sequences come from a woman in her twenties or thirties who had recovered from COVID-19.

V and J are TRBV27 and TRBJ2-2, with D maybe TRBD1 (5 bases). V dropped 10 bases and J dropped 2 bases, with 17 bases sitting between them. CDR1 and CDR2 from the germline V gene are MNHEY and SMNVEV (reference sequence). The CDR3 covers 15 residues. CDR3 bases: TGTGCCACCGCGTCAGGGCGGATCAACACCGGGGAGCTGTTTTTT. Translated, it gives CATASGRINTGELFF.

V usage is TRBV7-9 and J usage is TRBJ2-3; D is undetermined. Trimming cost V 7 bases and J 4 bases, with 6 bases left between them. Germline V gene data show CDR1 as SEHNR and CDR2 as FQNEAQ (reference sequence). This CDR3 has 11 residues. The CDR3 sequence is CASTPSDTQYF. The CDR3 coding sequence is TGTGCCAGCACCCCTTCAGATACGCAGTATTTT. Supplemented by reference TRBV7-9 and TRBJ2-3, the full variable domain reads DTGVSQNPRHKITKRGQNVTFRCDPISEHNRLYWYRQTLGQGPEFLTYFQNEAQLEKSRLLSDRFSAERPKGSFSTLEIQRTEQGDSAMYLCASTPSDTQYFGPGTRLTVL.

V and J are TRBV20-1 and TRBJ2-2; 7 bases map to TRBD1. V lost 6 bases to trimming and J lost 5 bases; unmatched junction nucleotides: 0. The CDR3 has 11 residues. The germline gives CDR1 DFQATT, CDR2 SNEGSKA (reference sequence). The CDR3 coding sequence is TGCAGTGCGGGACAGACCGGGGAGCTGTTTTTT. Translation gives CSAGQTGELFF.

V usage is TRBV7-9 and J usage is TRBJ2-1; 9 nucleotides line up with TRBD2. After removal of 3 bases from V and 0 bases from J, the junction contained 12 bases not matched to a gene. Per germline, CDR1 SEHNR and CDR2 FQNEAQ (reference sequence). This CDR3 region has 19 residues. The CDR3, as DNA: TGTGCCAGCAGCTTCCCCCCGGCGGGAGGGCCTTCCTCCTACAATGAGCAGTTCTTC. Protein sequence: CASSFPPAGGPSSYNEQFF. Drawing the rest from reference TRBV7-9 and TRBJ2-1, the complete variable domain is DTGVSQNPRHKITKRGQNVTFRCDPISEHNRLYWYRQTLGQGPEFLTYFQNEAQLEKSRLLSDRFSAERPKGSFSTLEIQRTEQGDSAMYLCASSFPPAGGPSSYNEQFFGPGTRLTVL.

The chain employs TRBV6-5 and TRBJ1-1, with TRBD1 as a possible D gene (5 bases). Germline V gene data show CDR1 as MNHEY and CDR2 as SVGAGI. V was shortened by 0 bases and J by 3 bases, with 8 bases between the two germline ends. The CDR3 spans 14 residues. The CDR3, as DNA: TGTGCCAGCAGTTACTCGGAGGGGCACACTGAAGCTTTCTTT. Residues: CASSYSEGHTEAFF.

The chain joins TRBV18 to TRBJ1-1; D ambiguous. Trimming shortened V by 1 base and J by 1 base, and 7 bases separated the two germline ends. Germline V gene data show CDR1 as KGHSH and CDR2 as LQKENI. The length of the CDR3 is 14 residues. The CDR3 region is CASSPRRENTEAFF. The CDR3 coding sequence is TGTGCCAGCTCACCACGTCGAGAGAACACTGAAGCTTTCTTT.

This clone was seen a few times. This rearrangement joins TRBV28 to TRBJ2-1, with 9 bases lining up with TRBD2. Trimming cost V 3 bases and J 3 bases; bases outside gene matches: 0. Germline V gene data show CDR1 as MDHEN and CDR2 as SYDVKM. The CDR3 has 14 amino acids. This CDR3 reads CASSFSGGYNEQFF. CDR3 DNA sequence: TGTGCCAGCAGTTTTAGCGGGGGCTACAATGAGCAGTTCTTC. Complete variable domain (other parts from reference TRBV28 and TRBJ2-1): DVKVTQSSRYLVKRTGEKVFLECVQDMDHENMFWYRQDPGLGLRLIYFSYDVKMKEKGDIPEGYSVSREKKERFSLILESASTNQTSMYLCASSFSGGYNEQFFGPGTRLTVL.

The chain links TRBV18 to TRBJ1-2, with D perhaps matching TRBD1 (5 bases). Trimming shortened V by 6 bases and J by 6 bases, and 5 bases separated the two germline ends. Germline CDR1 is KGHSH and CDR2 is LQKENI. The CDR3 consists of 10 residues. CDR3 in amino acids: CASSRDGYTF. CDR3 DNA sequence: TGTGCCAGCTCCAGGGATGGCTACACCTTC. Based on the CDR3 plus reference TRBV18 and TRBJ1-2, the full variable domain is NAGVMQNPRHLVRRRGQEARLRCSPMKGHSHVYWYRQLPEEGLKFMVYLQKENIIDESGMPKERFSAEFPKEGPSILRIQQVVRGDSAAYFCASSRDGYTFGSGTRLTVV.

V and J are TRBV3-1 (or the pseudogene TRBV3-2) and TRBJ2-3; 8 nucleotides line up with TRBD2. This CDR3 comprises 16 residues. Per the germline V gene, CDR1 is LGHDT and CDR2 is YNNKEL (reference sequence). Trimming took 6 bases from V and 4 from J; bases not matched to a gene: 12. DNA for the CDR3: TGTGCCAGCAGGGGGGTATCAGCGGGAGCCGCAGATACGCAGTATTTT. As protein: CASRGVSAGAADTQYF.

This chain uses TRBV27 with TRBJ2-6; 14 positions agree with TRBD2. The germline gives CDR1 MNHEY, CDR2 SMNVEV (reference sequence). There are 18 residues in the CDR3. V was clipped by 2 bases and J by 2 bases; unmatched bases: 2. CDR3 nucleotide sequence: TGTGCCAGCAGTTTAAGGGGACTAGCGGGAGCTGGGGCCAACGTCCTGACTTTC. This gives the protein CASSLRGLAGAGANVLTF. Based on the CDR3 plus reference TRBV27 and TRBJ2-6, the full variable domain is EAQVTQNPRYLITVTGKKLTVTCSQNMNHEYMSWYRQDPGLGLRQIYYSMNVEVTDKGDVPEGYKVSRKEKRNFPLILESPSPNQTSLYFCASSLRGLAGAGANVLTFGAGSRLTVL.

This rearrangement joins TRBV28 to TRBJ1-1; no clear D. CDR3 size: 13 residues. Between the trimmed V and J ends, which lost 3 bases and 1 base, there was a span of 6 bases. Germline CDR1 and CDR2: MDHEN and SYDVKM. The CDR3 DNA follows: TGTGCCAGCAGTTTTAACAGGAACACTGAAGCTTTCTTT. Protein sequence: CASSFNRNTEAFF.

This chain uses TRBV3-1 (or the pseudogene TRBV3-2) with TRBJ1-4; 7 bases line up with TRBD1. Trimming removed 5 bases from V and 3 bases from J; junction bases left unmatched: 3. This CDR3 comprises 14 residues. Per germline, CDR1 LGHDT and CDR2 YNNKEL (reference sequence). The CDR3 DNA sequence: TGTGCCAGCAGCATCCAGGGGGCTAATGAAAAACTGTTTTTT. Residues: CASSIQGANEKLFF.

J is TRBJ1-1 and V is TRBV6-2 or TRBV6-3, with 7 bases that match TRBD1. The length of the CDR3 is 14 residues. Germline assignment: CDR1 MNHEY and CDR2 SVGEGT. V was pared by 4 bases and J by 7 bases, with 9 bases of the junction left unmatched. The CDR3 DNA reads as TGTGCCAGCAGTTTTGGTAGGGGGCAAGGTGAAGCTTTCTTT. This sequence encodes CASSFGRGQGEAFF.

The sample holds one count of this clone. This sequence joins TRBV7-8 and TRBJ2-1; 11 nucleotides align to TRBD1. The CDR3 is 15 amino acids. Germline assignment: CDR1 SGHVS and CDR2 FQNEAQ. The V segment lost 1 base and the J segment 7 bases; nucleotides outside the gene matches: 3. CDR3 sequence reads: CASSLGTGGRNEQFF. DNA of the CDR3: TGTGCCAGCAGCTTAGGGACAGGGGGCCGGAATGAGCAGTTCTTC. Complete variable domain (other parts from reference TRBV7-8 and TRBJ2-1): GAGVSQSPRYKVAKRGQDVALRCDPISGHVSLFWYQQALGQGPEFLTYFQNEAQLDKSGLPSDRFFAERPEGSVSTLKIQRTQQEDSAVYLCASSLGTGGRNEQFFGPGTRLTVL.

J is TRBJ2-3 and V is TRBV9; 9 bases line up with TRBD1. The CDR3 is 16 amino acids. Losses at the gene ends were 2 bases for V and 3 bases for J; bases not matched to a gene: 7. The germline V gene has CDR1 SGDLS and CDR2 YYNGEE. The CDR3 loop reads CASSVFGDRATDTQYF. CDR3 DNA: TGTGCCAGCAGCGTTTTTGGGGACAGGGCTACAGATACGCAGTATTTT.

The table lists this clone with a few counts. The chain couples TRBV11-2 to TRBJ2-7; D possibly corresponds to TRBD1 (5 bases). Germline V CDR1 and CDR2: SGHAT, FQNNGV. V was pared by 1 base and J by 0 bases, with 10 bases between. The CDR3 runs 15 residues. The CDR3 DNA reads TGTGCCAGCAGCTTAGCTCAGGACACCTCCTACGAGCAGTACTTC. It yields the protein CASSLAQDTSYEQYF.

This clone has a single count. This chain connects TRBV18 to TRBJ1-5; the match to TRBD1 covers 11 bases. The CDR3 contains 15 residues. V dropped 4 bases and J dropped 5; count of bases not matched to a gene: 4. Looked up from germline, CDR1 is KGHSH and CDR2 is LQKENI. The CDR3 region has the DNA TGTGCCAGCTCACTTGTGGGACAGGGGGATCAGCCCCAGCATTTT. Protein sequence: CASSLVGQGDQPQHF.

The J gene is TRBJ2-7, the V gene TRBV28; 12 positions match TRBD1. This CDR3 contains 14 residues. With V trimmed by 6 bases and J by 6 bases, 6 bases remained unmatched. Germline assignment: CDR1 MDHEN and CDR2 SYDVKM. CDR3 region: CASRRGTGGSEQYF. As DNA, the CDR3 is TGTGCCAGCAGGAGGGGGACAGGGGGCAGCGAGCAGTACTTC. The whole variable domain, remainder taken from reference TRBV28 and TRBJ2-7, is DVKVTQSSRYLVKRTGEKVFLECVQDMDHENMFWYRQDPGLGLRLIYFSYDVKMKEKGDIPEGYSVSREKKERFSLILESASTNQTSMYLCASRRGTGGSEQYFGPGTRLTVT.

This chain uses TRBV19 with TRBJ2-1; D gene uncertain. The V end lost 2 bases, the J end lost 0 bases, and 8 bases lay between the germline ends. Germline V CDR1 and CDR2: LNHDA, SQIVND (reference sequence). The length of the CDR3 is 15 residues. CDR3 sequence reads: CASSISPSSYNEQFF. CDR3 coding DNA: TGTGCCAGTAGTATATCCCCGAGCTCCTACAATGAGCAGTTCTTC. Using reference TRBV19 and TRBJ2-1 for the parts outside the CDR3, the full variable domain is DGGITQSPKYLFRKEGQNVTLSCEQNLNHDAMYWYRQDPGQGLRLIYYSQIVNDFQKGDIAEGYSVSREKKESFPLTVTSAQKNPTAFYLCASSISPSSYNEQFFGPGTRLTVL.

This sequence joins TRBV28 and TRBJ2-6, with D possibly being TRBD1 (6 bases). Germline V gives CDR1 MDHEN, CDR2 SYDVKM. The CDR3 is made up of 16 amino acids. Deletions cut 5 bases from V and 4 bases from J, with 15 bases between. The CDR3 loop is CASSPPQGRGANVLTF. The CDR3 bases are TGTGCCAGCAGTCCCCCCCAGGGGCGCGGGGCCAACGTCCTGACTTTC. Together with reference TRBV28 and TRBJ2-6, the CDR3 gives the full variable domain: DVKVTQSSRYLVKRTGEKVFLECVQDMDHENMFWYRQDPGLGLRLIYFSYDVKMKEKGDIPEGYSVSREKKERFSLILESASTNQTSMYLCASSPPQGRGANVLTFGAGSRLTVL.

This chain uses TRBV6-2 or TRBV6-3 with TRBJ1-2; TRBD1 matches 8 bases. Germline V gene sequence: CDR1 MNHEY, CDR2 SVGEGT. This CDR3 spans 14 amino acids. The trim removed 2 bases at V and 8 bases at J, leaving 7 bases unmatched. Here the CDR3 reads CASSYAGDRGGYTF. For the CDR3, the DNA is TGTGCCAGCAGTTACGCCGGAGACAGGGGAGGCTACACCTTC.

The chain has TRBV2 and TRBJ1-3; a possible D gene is TRBD1 (6 bases). Per the germline V gene, CDR1 is SNHLY and CDR2 is FYNNEI. The CDR3 is 13 residues long. Trimming pared 8 bases from V and 4 bases from J, leaving 12 bases between. CDR3 sequence: CASARDNGNTIYF. DNA for the CDR3: TGTGCCAGCGCCCGGGACAACGGAAACACCATATATTTT.

The chain couples TRBV11-2 to TRBJ1-6; 8 bases match TRBD1. The J segment lost 7 bases and the V segment lost 3 bases, leaving 8 bases of the junction unmatched. This CDR3 has 16 residues. Per germline, CDR1 SGHAT and CDR2 FQNNGV. The CDR3 protein is CASSLTFGTGNSPLHF. The CDR3 DNA is TGTGCCAGCAGCTTGACTTTCGGGACAGGCAATTCACCCCTCCACTTT.

The gene calls are TRBV28 and TRBJ2-1; the D gene is possibly TRBD2 (6 bases). Germline V gives CDR1 MDHEN, CDR2 SYDVKM. V was trimmed by 7 bases and J by 5 bases, leaving 18 bases between them. The CDR3 contains 15 residues. CDR3 DNA sequence: TGTGCCAGCATCAATCCGAGGGGCGGGAACAATGAGCAGTTCTTC. Its translation is CASINPRGGNNEQFF.